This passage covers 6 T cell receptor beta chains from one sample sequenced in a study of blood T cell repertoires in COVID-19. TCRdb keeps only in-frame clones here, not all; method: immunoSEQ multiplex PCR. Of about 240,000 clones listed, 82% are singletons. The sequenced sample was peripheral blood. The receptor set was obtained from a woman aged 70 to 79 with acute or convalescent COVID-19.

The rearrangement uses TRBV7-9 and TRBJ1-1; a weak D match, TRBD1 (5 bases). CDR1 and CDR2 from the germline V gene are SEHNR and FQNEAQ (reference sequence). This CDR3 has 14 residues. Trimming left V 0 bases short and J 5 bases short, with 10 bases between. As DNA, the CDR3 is TGTGCCAGCAGCTTAGCAGGGGCCGGAACTGAAGCTTTCTTT. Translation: CASSLAGAGTEAFF.

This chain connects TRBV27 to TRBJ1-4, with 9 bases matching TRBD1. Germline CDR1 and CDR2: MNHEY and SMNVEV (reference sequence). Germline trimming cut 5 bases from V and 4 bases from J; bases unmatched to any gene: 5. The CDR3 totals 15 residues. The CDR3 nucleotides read TGTGCCAGCAGTCTCATGACAGGGGGTAATGAAAAACTGTTTTTT. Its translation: CASSLMTGGNEKLFF.

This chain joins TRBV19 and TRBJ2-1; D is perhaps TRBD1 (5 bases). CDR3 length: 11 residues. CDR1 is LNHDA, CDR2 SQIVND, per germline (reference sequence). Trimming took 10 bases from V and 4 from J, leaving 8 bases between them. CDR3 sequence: CAISGYNEQFF. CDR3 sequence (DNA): TGTGCCATATCAGGGTACAATGAGCAGTTCTTC. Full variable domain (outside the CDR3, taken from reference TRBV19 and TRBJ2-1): DGGITQSPKYLFRKEGQNVTLSCEQNLNHDAMYWYRQDPGQGLRLIYYSQIVNDFQKGDIAEGYSVSREKKESFPLTVTSAQKNPTAFYLCAISGYNEQFFGPGTRLTVL.

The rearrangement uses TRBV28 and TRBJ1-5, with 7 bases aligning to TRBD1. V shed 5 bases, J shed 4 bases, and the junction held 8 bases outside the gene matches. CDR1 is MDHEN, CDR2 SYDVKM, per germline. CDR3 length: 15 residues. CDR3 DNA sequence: TGTGCCAGCAGTCTTGGACAGGCTGTGAATCAGCCCCAGCATTTT. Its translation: CASSLGQAVNQPQHF.

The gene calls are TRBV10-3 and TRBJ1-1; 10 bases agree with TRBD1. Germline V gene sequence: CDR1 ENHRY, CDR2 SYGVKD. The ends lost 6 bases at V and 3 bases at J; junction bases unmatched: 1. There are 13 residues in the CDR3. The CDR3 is CAIRGTGDTEAFF. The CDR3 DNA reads TGTGCCATCAGGGGGACAGGGGACACTGAAGCTTTCTTT.

The CDR3 coding sequence is TGTGCCAGCAGTTGGGACAGATCCTATGGCTACACCTTC. It encodes CASSWDRSYGYTF. V and J are TRBV12-3 or TRBV12-4 and TRBJ1-2, with TRBD1 matching over 7 bases. Trimming cost V 4 bases and J 4 bases; bases outside gene matches: 3. There are 13 residues in the CDR3.